One and the same sample provided the 10 T cell receptor beta chains below, sequenced in a study of Graves' ophthalmopathy and Graves' hyperthyroidism. Amplification of TCR beta CDR3 regions used RNA transcripts. The first-round RT-PCR employed HTBI primers together with the Qiagen OneStep RT-PCR kit. A multiplex PCR was then performed as the second round. TCRdb passed the multiplex PCR reads through MiXCR, listing each CDR3 protein once. Of 300,000 to 450,000 distinct CDR3 sequences listed, 17% were seen once; the top ten hold 2.4%. The sequenced material came from peripheral blood. The receptors here all came from an adult woman with stable Graves' hyperthyroidism.

There are many counts of this clonotype. This chain links TRBV29-1 with TRBJ2-5; D remains unclear. With 8 bases removed from V and 5 bases from J, the gap between germline ends came to 21 bases. The CDR3 is made up of 14 amino acids. Germline V lookup: CDR1 SQVTM, CDR2 ANQGSEA. The CDR3 reads CSSLESIGLETQYF. The CDR3 DNA follows: TGCAGCTCCCTCGAGAGCATCGGTTTGGAGACCCAGTACTTC.

This clonotype was recorded at least ten times. The gene calls are TRBV28 and TRBJ2-2; 8 bases line up with TRBD2. This CDR3 is built from 12 residues. The germline gives CDR1 MDHEN, CDR2 SYDVKM. The CDR3 nucleotides read TGTGCTGCGGGGGGTAACACCGGGGAGCTGTTTTTT. Residues: CAAGGNTGELFF.

There are many counts of this clonotype. The chain uses TRBV27 and TRBJ2-7; 8 positions match TRBD2. The CDR3 totals 14 residues. The J segment lost 6 bases and the V segment lost 2 bases, leaving 6 bases of the junction unmatched. The germline gives CDR1 MNHEY, CDR2 SMNVEV (reference sequence). CDR3 coding DNA: TGTGCCAGCAGTTTAGCGGGAGGACTTTTCGAGCAGTACTTC. This encodes CASSLAGGLFEQYF.

This sequence joins TRBV6-4 and TRBJ2-2; D perhaps matches TRBD1 (5 bases). CDR1 MRHNA and CDR2 SNTAGT come from the germline V gene. V was trimmed by 6 bases and J by 7 bases, leaving 9 bases between them. There are 12 residues in the CDR3. CDR3 residues: CASREGHGELFF. In nucleotides, the CDR3 is TGTGCCAGCAGGGAAGGACACGGGGAGCTGTTTTTT.

This clonotype was counted at least ten times. The rearrangement links TRBV5-1 to TRBJ2-7; 9 bases align to TRBD2. J lost 4 bases, V lost 4 bases, and 12 bases had no gene match. The CDR3 totals 16 residues. Germline V gene lookup returns CDR1 SGHRS and CDR2 YFSETQ. The CDR3 reads CASSNGRREGRYEQYF. CDR3 nucleotides: TGCGCCAGCAGCAACGGTAGGCGGGAGGGCCGGTACGAGCAGTACTTC. Complete variable domain (other parts from reference TRBV5-1 and TRBJ2-7): KAGVTQTPRYLIKTRGQQVTLSCSPISGHRSVSWYQQTPGQGLQFLFEYFSETQRNKGNFPGRFSGRQFSNSRSEMNVSTLELGDSALYLCASSNGRREGRYEQYFGPGTRLTVT.

This clonotype has a count of ten or more. This chain joins TRBV4-1 and TRBJ2-5; no firm D call. V shed 2 bases and J shed 0 bases, with 19 bases lying between them. This CDR3 contains 18 residues. The germline CDR1 and CDR2 sequences are MGHRA and YSYEKL. The chain's CDR3 is CASSQWVIYMSHQETQYF. Written as DNA, the CDR3 is TGCGCCAGCAGCCAATGGGTCATCTATATGTCCCACCAAGAGACCCAGTACTTC.

This clonotype was observed at least ten times. The CDR3 DNA reads as TGTGCCAGCAGCCCCGACAGTTACTATGGCTACACCTTC. This sequence encodes CASSPDSYYGYTF. The chain has TRBV11-2 and TRBJ1-2; TRBD1 might be the D (5 bases). V lost 5 bases and J 3 bases, leaving 10 bases between the germline ends. The CDR3 sequence is 13 residues long. CDR1 SGHAT and CDR2 FQNNGV come from the germline V gene.

In the case of this clonotype: One base away lies a much larger clone, so this may be a sequencing read error. The CDR3 does not end in the conserved phenylalanine or tryptophan, so this is likely a read error. The gene calls are TRBV6-1 and TRBJ2-3, with 7 bases that match TRBD2. Looked up from germline, CDR1 is MNHNS and CDR2 is SASEGT. The V gene end was trimmed by 7 bases and the J gene end by 4 bases; junction bases not matched to a gene: 8. The CDR3 spans 14 residues. The CDR3 loop is CASTRAGASDTQYC. The CDR3 nucleotides are TGTGCCAGCACGCGGGCGGGAGCTTCAGATACGCAGTATTGT.

This rearrangement joins TRBV5-1 to TRBJ2-5; 10 nucleotides align to TRBD2. CDR1 is SGHRS, CDR2 YFSETQ, per germline. The V gene end was trimmed by 0 bases and the J gene end by 2 bases; junction bases not matched to a gene: 7. The CDR3 covers 17 residues. The CDR3, as DNA: TGCGCCAGCAGCTTGGAGGGACTAGCGAGACTACAAGAGACCCAGTACTTC. It translates to CASSLEGLARLQETQYF.

This clonotype was picked up many times. This chain uses TRBV20-1 with TRBJ1-5; D is uncertain. The CDR3 runs 16 residues. Germline CDR1 reads DFQATT; CDR2 reads SNEGSKA (reference sequence). V was cut by 0 bases and J by 0 bases, with 12 bases left in between. CDR3 DNA: TGCAGTGCTAGAGATCGTAAGGGAGATAGCAATCAGCCCCAGCATTTT. This codes for CSARDRKGDSNQPQHF.